These 22 T cell receptor beta chains were sequenced from one sample in a study of blood T cell repertoires in COVID-19. The method was immunoSEQ multiplex PCR; TCRdb's version includes in-frame clones alone and lacks a portion of them. The table lists over 130,000 clones, about 77% of them singletons, with approximately 9% in the top ten. Sequencing was performed on peripheral blood. The receptors were gathered from a woman between 45 and 60 years old with active or convalescent COVID-19.

The chain uses TRBV7-9 and TRBJ2-3, with D perhaps TRBD2 (6 bases). Trimming left V 5 bases short and J 0 bases short, with 12 bases between. Germline V gene data show CDR1 as SEHNR and CDR2 as FQNEAQ (reference sequence). The CDR3 extends over 15 amino acids. DNA for the CDR3: TGTGCCAGCAGCCCGGGACTGATTAGCACAGATACGCAGTATTTT. It specifies CASSPGLISTDTQYF.

This clone was counted a few times. This chain links TRBV4-2 with TRBJ2-1, with D maybe TRBD2 (6 bases). Per germline, CDR1 LGHNA and CDR2 YNFKEQ. V was clipped by 7 bases and J by 0 bases, with 10 bases between them. This CDR3 is built from 14 residues. In DNA form, the CDR3 reads TGTGCCAGCACGGCGGGGACCTCCTACAATGAGCAGTTCTTC. Amino acid sequence: CASTAGTSYNEQFF.

The chain employs TRBV24-1 and TRBJ1-1; the match to TRBD1 covers 7 bases. CDR1 and CDR2 (germline): KGHDR, SFDVKD. The V and J ends lost 4 bases and 8 bases, in that order; junction bases with no gene match: 3. The CDR3 has 12 residues. The CDR3 nucleotides are TGTGCCACCAGTGACCAGACAGGGGAAGCTTTCTTT. Encoded protein: CATSDQTGEAFF.

The chain uses TRBV5-1 and TRBJ1-3; tentative D call: TRBD1 (5 bases). V shed 4 bases and J shed 3 bases, with 14 bases lying between them. Germline lookup yields CDR1 SGHRS and CDR2 YFSETQ. This CDR3 contains 15 residues. The CDR3 spells CASSARTGDGNTIYF. For the CDR3, the DNA is TGCGCCAGCAGCGCCCGTACGGGGGATGGAAACACCATATATTTT. Together with reference TRBV5-1 and TRBJ1-3, the CDR3 gives the full variable domain: KAGVTQTPRYLIKTRGQQVTLSCSPISGHRSVSWYQQTPGQGLQFLFEYFSETQRNKGNFPGRFSGRQFSNSRSEMNVSTLELGDSALYLCASSARTGDGNTIYFGEGSWLTVV.

The chain links TRBV28 to TRBJ1-5, with D uncertain. V was cut by 4 bases and J by 3 bases, with 10 bases left in between. This CDR3 has 14 amino acids. Germline V gives CDR1 MDHEN, CDR2 SYDVKM. The CDR3 loop reads CASSSPGPNQPQHF. As DNA, the CDR3 is TGTGCCAGCAGTTCACCGGGTCCCAATCAGCCCCAGCATTTT.

Note on this clone: Other DNA sequences from this sample encode an identical CDR3 as well. The chain employs TRBV5-1 and TRBJ1-4; 8 bases agree with TRBD1. CDR3 length equals 14 residues. J lost 3 bases, V lost 3 bases, and 1 base had no gene match. Looked up from germline, CDR1 is SGHRS and CDR2 is YFSETQ. CDR3 in DNA: TGCGCCAGCAGCTCACAGGGGGCTAATGAAAAACTGTTTTTT. Its translation: CASSSQGANEKLFF.

This clone was observed a handful of times. V and J are TRBV19 and TRBJ2-3, with 10 bases matching TRBD2. With V trimmed by 8 bases and J by 4 bases, 12 bases remained unmatched. CDR1 is LNHDA and CDR2 is SQIVND in the germline V gene (reference sequence). The CDR3 has 16 amino acids. CDR3 nucleotide sequence: TGTGCCAGTTCCAAGAGGCTAGCGGGAGACGCAGATACGCAGTATTTT. Amino acids: CASSKRLAGDADTQYF.

This clone came up a few times. The chain combines TRBV5-5 with TRBJ1-1, with D possibly being TRBD1 (5 bases). The CDR3 is made up of 16 amino acids. Germline CDR1 reads SGHKS; CDR2 reads YYEKEE (reference sequence). V gave up 0 bases and J gave up 3 bases, with 15 bases separating them. CDR3 amino acids: CASSLDVGKGDTEAFF. CDR3 in DNA: TGTGCCAGCAGCTTGGACGTTGGAAAAGGGGACACTGAAGCTTTCTTT.

This clone was observed once. The rearrangement uses TRBV11-1 and TRBJ1-2, with 10 bases aligning to TRBD1. Germline lookup yields CDR1 SGHAT and CDR2 FQDESV (reference sequence). V lost 5 bases to trimming and J lost 2 bases; unmatched junction nucleotides: 5. CDR3 size: 15 residues. CDR3 amino acids: CASSRDRGKNYGYTF. The CDR3 bases are TGTGCCAGCAGCCGGGACAGGGGAAAGAACTATGGCTACACCTTC.

V is TRBV6-5 and J is TRBJ2-1; 10 nucleotides match TRBD1. Per germline, CDR1 MNHEY and CDR2 SVGAGI. The junction had 2 bases not matched to a gene; V was cut back by 3 bases and J by 6 bases. The CDR3 loop spans 14 amino acids. CDR3 sequence (DNA): TGTGCCAGCAGTTATGGACAGGGGGGCAATGAGCAGTTCTTC. It codes for CASSYGQGGNEQFF.

The rearrangement uses TRBV19 and TRBJ2-7; 7 bases match TRBD2. Germline-derived CDR1 and CDR2 are LNHDA and SQIVND (reference sequence). The V and J ends lost 4 bases and 0 bases, in that order; junction bases with no gene match: 9. This CDR3 comprises 16 residues. The CDR3 DNA sequence: TGTGCCAGTAGTACCCCGGGACTACGGAGCTCCTACGAGCAGTACTTC. It is translated as CASSTPGLRSSYEQYF.

The gene calls are TRBV7-9 and TRBJ1-1; D might be TRBD1 (5 bases). Germline V gene data show CDR1 as SEHNR and CDR2 as FQNEAQ (reference sequence). Trimming took off 1 base at V and 4 bases at J, with 13 bases between the two ends. The CDR3 totals 15 residues. The CDR3 coding sequence is TGTGCCAGCAGCTTAGATGGGTACGGGGGCACTGAAGCTTTCTTT. Translated: CASSLDGYGGTEAFF.

The chain links TRBV11-3 to TRBJ2-5; TRBD1 agrees at 8 bases. Germline V gives CDR1 SGHNT, CDR2 YENEEA. V trimming: 5 bases; J trimming: 2 bases; junction bases outside the gene matches: 7. The CDR3 runs to 15 residues. The CDR3 region is CASSPGQGSQETQYF. The CDR3 region has the DNA TGTGCCAGCAGCCCCGGACAGGGCAGTCAAGAGACCCAGTACTTC.

The genes are TRBV18 and TRBJ2-7; D is perhaps TRBD1 (6 bases). Per germline, CDR1 KGHSH and CDR2 LQKENI. The V gene lost 2 bases and the J gene lost 0 bases, with 8 bases spanning the gap. The CDR3 covers 14 residues. In nucleotides, the CDR3 is TGTGCCAGCTCACCAGGGGGCCCCTCCTACGAGCAGTACTTC. Its translation: CASSPGGPSYEQYF.

This clone was detected once. The rearrangement links TRBV18 to TRBJ2-7; unclear D gene. The CDR3 has 14 amino acids. The V end lost 6 bases, the J end lost 5 bases, and 17 bases lay between the germline ends. CDR1 and CDR2 from the germline V gene are KGHSH and LQKENI. CDR3 protein: CASSPRVPKDEQYF. CDR3 nucleotides: TGTGCCAGCTCCCCCCGGGTCCCCAAGGACGAGCAGTACTTC.

The CDR3 loop is CASSYRGATFGYTF. CDR3 DNA: TGTGCCAGCAGTTACAGGGGCGCGACCTTCGGCTACACCTTC. The chain recombines TRBV6-2 or TRBV6-3 with TRBJ1-2; D may be TRBD1 (5 bases). Germline V gene sequence: CDR1 MNHEY, CDR2 SVGEGT. The CDR3 consists of 14 residues. With 2 bases removed from V and 8 bases from J, the gap between germline ends came to 15 bases.

The chain combines TRBV30 with TRBJ1-5; a weak D match, TRBD1 (6 bases). Germline V gives CDR1 GTSNPN, CDR2 SVGIG (reference sequence). The CDR3 is made up of 15 amino acids. Between the trimmed V and J ends, which lost 1 base and 5 bases, there was a span of 15 bases. The CDR3 region is CAWSGAGAVDQPQHF. The CDR3 coding sequence is TGTGCCTGGAGTGGTGCGGGGGCAGTAGATCAGCCCCAGCATTTT.

The chain joins TRBV7-3 to TRBJ2-1; unclear D gene. Trimming took 5 bases from V and 7 from J, leaving 9 bases between them. The CDR3 spans 12 residues. Germline V lookup: CDR1 SGHTA, CDR2 FQGTGA. CDR3 DNA sequence: TGTGCCAGCAGCGTCACTGGTAATGAGCAGTTCTTC. This sequence encodes CASSVTGNEQFF.

The V and J genes are TRBV30 and TRBJ2-1; TRBD2 matches at 12 bases. The trim removed 0 bases at V and 7 bases at J, leaving 4 bases unmatched. This CDR3 is built from 15 residues. Per germline, CDR1 GTSNPN and CDR2 SVGIG (reference sequence). The CDR3 bases are TGTGCCTGGAGTGTAGGACTAGCGGGAAGGAATGAGCAGTTCTTC. Translating gives CAWSVGLAGRNEQFF.

The chain uses TRBV4-3 and TRBJ1-2; D not certain. Looked up from germline, CDR1 is LGHNA and CDR2 is YSLEER. Trimming pared 0 bases from V and 2 bases from J, leaving 7 bases between. This CDR3 region has 14 residues. For the CDR3, the DNA is TGCGCCAGCAGCCAAGATGGAGGGAACTATGGCTACACCTTC. Translated: CASSQDGGNYGYTF.

The chain recombines TRBV15 with TRBJ2-5, with D perhaps TRBD2 (7 bases). The CDR3 has 15 residues. Trimming removed 0 bases at V and 6 bases at J, with 14 bases between. Germline assignment: CDR1 LNHNV and CDR2 YYDKDF (reference sequence). The CDR3 reads CATSRDPRGTKTQYF. CDR3 nucleotides: TGTGCCACCAGCAGAGATCCGAGGGGGACTAAGACCCAGTACTTC.

The chain is built from TRBV25-1 and TRBJ2-2; D may be TRBD1 (6 bases). V lost 7 bases to trimming and J lost 4 bases, with 16 bases between them. Germline CDR1 MGHDK, CDR2 SYGVNS. The CDR3 consists of 15 residues. The CDR3 spells CASTRGPHGTGELFF. The DNA of the CDR3 is TGTGCCAGCACCAGGGGCCCGCATGGCACCGGGGAGCTGTTTTTT.